This T cell receptor (beta chain) was identified during a study of beta chain features in type 1 diabetes. Findings and limits, study-wide: There was a moderate but significant shortening of TCRB CDR3s in all four CD4+ subsets of Type 1 diabetes patients. The similarity of naive, central memory and Treg TCRB repertoires appeared greater among patients than among healthy donors.

As every portion of the isolated RNA was reverse transcribed, the sequencing read expressed TCRB transcripts. Sequenced by immunoSEQ multiplex PCR; TCRdb stores in-frame clones only, minus some. Altogether about 320,000 clones are present, 11% to 15% being singletons, with the ten largest covering under 8.5%. In all sorted populations, purity surpassed 98%. This clone was counted only a few times. Its antigen is not identified. Sequenced material: central memory CD4+ T cells from blood. This sequence was found in a man aged 25 to 45 in good health.

CDR3 sequence: CASSLRLAGITGELFF. CDR3 nucleotides: TGTGCCAGCAGCTTAAGGCTGGCAGGGATCACCGGGGAGCTGTTTTTT. The J gene is TRBJ2-2, the V gene TRBV7-2; possible D gene TRBD1, 5 bases. The CDR3 totals 16 residues. V was cut by 2 bases and J by 4 bases, with 14 bases left in between. Germline V gene sequence: CDR1 SGHTA, CDR2 FQGNSA.